The 19 T cell receptor beta chains below were found in one sample sequenced in a study of T-cell reconstitution after alpha-beta-depleted transplantation in children. The TCRbeta library was prepared with unique molecular identifiers. MiXCR, applied by TCRdb to the PCR reads, yields one record per CDR3 protein. The repertoire holds more than 400,000 distinct CDR3 sequences, about 45% seen once, with 27% in the top ten. This material consisted of PBMCs, taken before TCRalphabeta/CD19-depleted stem cell transplant. Receptors were obtained from a girl aged 2 to 9 with aplastic anemia, due to receive a stem cell transplant.

This clonotype was detected many times. The chain uses TRBV28 and TRBJ2-1, with 7 bases fitting TRBD2. Germline CDR1 and CDR2: MDHEN and SYDVKM. The CDR3 contains 16 residues. V was pared by 1 base and J by 0 bases, with 3 bases of the junction left unmatched. Here the CDR3 DNA reads TGTGCCAGCAGTTTATCGCCTAGCGGCTCCTACAATGAGCAGTTCTTC. Its protein is CASSLSPSGSYNEQFF.

This CDR3 reads CASLVGEWRGTDTQYF. CDR3 DNA: TGTGCCAGCCTCGTAGGGGAGTGGAGGGGCACAGATACGCAGTATTTT. The chain recombines TRBV5-5 with TRBJ2-3; possibly TRBD2 for D (6 bases). CDR1 and CDR2 (germline): SGHKS, YYEKEE (reference sequence). The CDR3 has 16 amino acids. V was clipped by 7 bases and J by 1 base, with 19 bases between them.

A few counts support this clonotype. V is TRBV6-5 and J is TRBJ2-6; 7 positions match TRBD1. Germline V gene lookup returns CDR1 MNHEY and CDR2 SVGAGI. The J segment lost 2 bases and the V segment lost 6 bases, leaving 7 bases of the junction unmatched. This CDR3 has 16 amino acids. The CDR3 loop reads CASRAGGPAGANVLTF. The CDR3 DNA reads as TGTGCCAGCAGGGCAGGGGGACCGGCTGGGGCCAACGTCCTGACTTTC.

J is TRBJ1-2 and V is TRBV12-3 or TRBV12-4; D is perhaps TRBD1 (5 bases). V was cut by 8 bases and J by 8 bases, with 12 bases left in between. There are 11 residues in the CDR3. In DNA form, the CDR3 reads TGTGCCAGCGGGCAGGGCGAGGGCTACACCTTC. The encoded protein is CASGQGEGYTF.

A note on this clonotype: This clone may be a read error of a much larger clone one base away. The chain is built from TRBV9 and TRBJ2-1; 8 bases agree with TRBD1. CDR1 is SGDLS, CDR2 YYNGEE, per germline. The CDR3 sequence is 15 residues long. The V and J ends lost 0 bases and 8 bases, in that order; junction bases with no gene match: 7. For the CDR3, the DNA is TGTGCCAGCAGCGTAGAGGACAGGGTTTACGATGAGCAGTTCTTC. Its protein product is CASSVEDRVYDEQFF.

This clonotype turned up a few times. This chain links TRBV20-1 with TRBJ1-1; 7 bases line up with TRBD1. The germline gives CDR1 DFQATT, CDR2 SNEGSKA (reference sequence). Trimming at V came to 5 bases and at J to 1 base, leaving 13 bases not matched to a gene. The CDR3 runs to 16 residues. The CDR3: CSAPDREVGWNTEAFF. The CDR3 coding sequence is TGCAGTGCTCCCGACAGGGAGGTTGGTTGGAACACTGAAGCTTTCTTT.

Here the CDR3 reads CSARTEFFQETQYF. The DNA for the CDR3 is TGCAGTGCGAGGACAGAATTCTTCCAAGAGACCCAGTACTTC. The rearrangement uses TRBV20-1 and TRBJ2-5; weak D call: TRBD1 (6 bases). The germline V and J ends were trimmed by 6 bases and 1 base, with 15 bases remaining between them. The length of the CDR3 is 14 residues. Germline CDR1 and CDR2: DFQATT and SNEGSKA (reference sequence).

This clonotype came up many times. A clone one base away is much larger, so this may be a read error. The chain combines TRBV11-2 with TRBJ2-4; possible D gene TRBD2, 5 bases. Trimming pared 1 base from V and 8 bases from J, leaving 9 bases between. CDR1 is SGHAT, CDR2 FQNNGV, per germline. The CDR3 is 13 residues long. The CDR3 is CASSLAGWDIQYF. Here the CDR3 DNA reads TGTGCCAGCAGCTTAGCGGGATGGGACATTCAGTACTTC.

The CDR3 is CASSLARAGAGYYNEQFF. CDR3 DNA: TGTGCCAGCAGCTTAGCGCGGGCAGGAGCGGGGTACTACAATGAGCAGTTCTTC. The V gene is TRBV7-2, the J gene TRBJ2-1; 7 bases fit TRBD2. V lost 0 bases to trimming and J lost 3 bases; unmatched junction nucleotides: 11. CDR3 length equals 18 residues. The germline V gene has CDR1 SGHTA and CDR2 FQGNSA.

The chain recombines TRBV20-1 with TRBJ1-2, with TRBD1 matching 8 bases. The V gene end was trimmed by 5 bases and the J gene end by 7 bases; junction bases not matched to a gene: 18. CDR3 length equals 16 residues. CDR1 and CDR2 (germline): DFQATT, SNEGSKA (reference sequence). The CDR3 loop is CSAGGAGGDRRSGYTF. The CDR3 DNA reads as TGCAGTGCTGGCGGGGCAGGGGGCGATCGGAGGAGTGGCTACACCTTC.

The rearrangement joins TRBV28 to TRBJ2-1; 7 bases agree with TRBD2. This CDR3 has 17 residues. Germline V gives CDR1 MDHEN, CDR2 SYDVKM. Germline trimming cut 3 bases from V and 0 bases from J; bases unmatched to any gene: 8. CDR3 sequence reads: CASSFRSGAYSYNEQFF. The CDR3 nucleotides are TGTGCCAGCAGTTTTCGAAGCGGGGCTTACTCCTACAATGAGCAGTTCTTC.

The chain uses TRBV14 and TRBJ1-2; the D gene is possibly TRBD1 (5 bases). The V and J ends lost 1 base and 9 bases respectively, with 18 bases between them. The CDR3 is 15 residues long. Germline V lookup: CDR1 SGHDN, CDR2 FVKESK. This CDR3 reads CASSQALGGTRRYTF. The CDR3 DNA is TGTGCCAGCAGCCAAGCTTTGGGAGGGACGAGGCGCTACACCTTC.

The chain has TRBV27 and TRBJ2-2, with a weak D call TRBD1 (5 bases). The length of the CDR3 is 12 residues. Germline V gene sequence: CDR1 MNHEY, CDR2 SMNVEV (reference sequence). Trimming shortened V by 7 bases and J by 3 bases, and 6 bases separated the two germline ends. The CDR3 sequence: CASKTDTGELFF. In DNA, the CDR3 is TGTGCCAGCAAGACAGACACCGGGGAGCTGTTTTTT.

The table lists this clonotype with a few counts. The chain employs TRBV29-1 and TRBJ2-7; no clear D gene. Trimming took 7 bases from V and 1 from J, leaving 14 bases between them. The germline V gene has CDR1 SQVTM and CDR2 ANQGSEA. The CDR3 consists of 13 residues. The CDR3 DNA reads TGCAGCGCCATGGACCCCGCTTCCTACGAGCAGTACTTC. Its protein is CSAMDPASYEQYF.

This clonotype was counted between two and nine times. Here the CDR3 reads CSVRRDRSYEQYF. The CDR3 DNA reads as TGCAGCGTCCGCCGGGACAGGTCCTACGAGCAGTACTTC. The chain is built from TRBV29-1 and TRBJ2-7, with 8 nucleotides matching TRBD1. The CDR3 has 13 amino acids. V trimming: 6 bases; J trimming: 1 base; junction bases outside the gene matches: 5. The germline CDR1 and CDR2 sequences are SQVTM and ANQGSEA.

In this sample, this clonotype turned up a few times. V and J are TRBV18 and TRBJ1-5; D is perhaps TRBD1 (5 bases). Between the trimmed V and J ends, which lost 6 bases and 7 bases, there was a span of 19 bases. Germline V gene lookup returns CDR1 KGHSH and CDR2 LQKENI. This CDR3 is 15 amino acids long. In nucleotides, the CDR3 is TGTGCCAGCTCCCCCAACGCGGGGGGAGACCAGCCCCAGCATTTT. Its translation is CASSPNAGGDQPQHF. Based on the CDR3 plus reference TRBV18 and TRBJ1-5, the full variable domain is NAGVMQNPRHLVRRRGQEARLRCSPMKGHSHVYWYRQLPEEGLKFMVYLQKENIIDESGMPKERFSAEFPKEGPSILRIQQVVRGDSAAYFCASSPNAGGDQPQHFGDGTRLSIL.

The chain is built from TRBV15 and TRBJ2-7; D possibly matches TRBD1 or TRBD2 (5 bases each). CDR3 length: 15 residues. The germline CDR1 and CDR2 sequences are LNHNV and YYDKDF (reference sequence). Trimming took 5 bases from V and 6 from J, leaving 20 bases between them. This CDR3 is CATSPELSTRGEQYF. The CDR3 DNA is TGTGCCACCAGCCCCGAACTATCTACGAGGGGCGAGCAGTACTTC.

This clonotype was seen repeatedly, ten times or more. The V call is TRBV12-3 or TRBV12-4, the J call TRBJ1-2, with 8 bases fitting TRBD1. This CDR3 is 13 amino acids long. J was trimmed by 8 bases and V by 4 bases; bases with no gene match: 6. This CDR3 reads CASSSQGAWGYTF. CDR3 nucleotide sequence: TGTGCCAGCAGTTCCCAGGGGGCTTGGGGCTACACCTTC.

The rearrangement joins TRBV12-3 or TRBV12-4 to TRBJ1-1; D is ambiguous. Trimming took off 7 bases at V and 6 bases at J, with 24 bases between the two ends. This CDR3 is built from 16 residues. DNA of the CDR3: TGTGCCAGCACGGACGGTGGTAGGCCCGCGGTCGCTGAAGCTTTCTTT. It encodes CASTDGGRPAVAEAFF.